Sequencing of this T cell receptor beta chain was carried out in a study of follicular helper T cells after annual influenza vaccination (dated by TCRdb to about 2017). Study-level background: Blood was drawn on days 0, 7 and 28 after each seasonal influenza vaccination. One week after vaccination, a second recruited cohort of 12 to 13 subjects (Table S1) displayed a similar ICOS+CD38+ cTfh response. To study recall of cTfh clones, some subjects were followed across successive annual vaccinations spanning the 2013-2014, 2014-2015 and 2015-2016 seasons. The 2013-2014 samples were cryopreserved, while the 2015 samples were processed right after collection. Multi-year samples were obtained from six or seven subjects, with two vaccination seasons covered for a few subjects and three seasons covered for two subjects. The investigation overall reported the following: Successive annual vaccinations recalled a recurrent oligoclonal ICOS+CD38+ cTfh response that contained tetramer and AIM influenza-specific clonotypes. ICOS+CD38+ cTfh clonality correlated with the frequency of that population, and its change correlated with the change in circulating plasmablast frequency. Day 7 ICOS+CD38+ clones were most often found later in ICOS-CD38- cTfh, suggesting that subset may serve as a memory reservoir. Because only about 8.5-20% of the analyzed cells gave productive TCRB sequences, there was no way to sample rare clonotypes.

Turning to this clone: Its antigen has not been determined. No much larger clone exists at a distance of one base, and base qualities are not known.

The receptor library was made with the immunoSEQ multiplex PCR assay. Adaptive Biotechnologies carried out TCRB amplification, library preparation, sequencing and preliminary bioinformatics at Survey level resolution. TCRB sequencing used multiplex PCR amplification of genomic DNA from sorted cTfh populations. The authors' analysis ran thus. In R, clonality was calculated as 1 minus the normalized Shannon entropy, and the Gini index was computed using the R package ineq. To get the overlap score, the summed counts of shared sequences were divided by the total counts of all sequences in both of the compared samples. The significance of shared clonotypes was tested with Fisher's exact test, assuming a theoretical repertoire of 10^7 TCRB sequences. In its TCRdb copy, this immuneACCESS table keeps in-frame sequences only and misses some clones. Where compared with another copy, unresolved V genes explain less than half of these, and the others have no known cause. V, J and clone size reflect that table, while D and trimming were determined from the DNA. The table for this sample lists some 5,000 clones; 80% to 85% of them were counted only once. The ten largest clones represent just over 2.5% of the sample.

Explained via the paper, the time point label denotes: 2015-2016 season, 7 days after influenza vaccination. Adults received seasonal inactivated influenza vaccine (Fluvarix), and TCRB sequencing tracked sorted blood CD4 subsets before and after vaccination. To be eligible, subjects had to live in the community and must not have received influenza vaccine in the previous 6 months. Subjects were excluded for influenza vaccine contraindications, substance abuse, HIV/AIDS, active malignancy, immunomodulatory medication, or active illness such as respiratory infection. At each time point, somewhere between roughly 40 and 100 mL of blood was taken. Circulating Tfh were defined as non-naive CD4+CXCR5+PD-1+ cells, and these cells were sorted into ICOS+CD38+ and ICOS-CD38- fractions. PBMC were isolated using Ficoll-Paque PLUS or SepMate separation. Before DNA extraction, cell subsets were sorted from PBMC on a BD FACS Aria.

V loses 1 base of germline sequence and J loses 2 bases, and the interval between the two ends is 14 bases. From a lookup of the germline V gene, CDR1 and CDR2 are SGHVS and FQNEAQ. The CDR3 runs 16 amino acids, cysteine and phenylalanine included. The kept DNA is CDR3 alone, 48 bases in frame from the first base. The sample in question was CXCR5+ CD38- circulating T follicular helper cells from blood, obtained 7 days after influenza vaccination. The cell subset or site label, as the study defines it: circulating Tfh, non-naive CD4+CXCR5+PD-1+ (ICOS+CD38+ or ICOS-CD38-). This clonotype was obtained from an adult who received the influenza vaccine. The rearranged chain carries TRBV7-8 and TRBJ2-5, with TRBD1 perhaps the D gene, on 6 matching bases. The CDR3 reads CASSLGPRTVQETQYF. The base sequence is TGTGCCAGCAGCTTAGGTCCGAGGACAGTTCAAGAGACCCAGTACTTC.